This TCR beta chain came from a study of T cell responses to AZD1222 COVID-19 vaccine. V dropped 3 bases and J dropped 2 bases, with 10 bases sitting between them. Per the germline V gene, CDR1 is SGHRS and CDR2 is YFSETQ. There are 14 residues in the CDR3. Repertoires were generated with immunoSEQ multiplex PCR, while TCRdb's copy carries only in-frame clones and drops some. The sample holds approximately 77,000 clones, roughly 90% seen once. Comment on this clone: Its antigen is still unknown.

Study-wide results and limits: The peak T cell response came first, and repertoires were sampled only after it. Donors skewed white British and female; clonal diversity was possibly underestimated.

V and J are TRBV5-1 and TRBJ2-3; D uncertain. The sequence came from an adult who received the AZD1222 COVID-19 vaccine. The material sequenced was peripheral blood, taken 28 days after the second AZD1222 dose. CDR3 sequence reads: CASSYRVITDTQYF. DNA of the CDR3: TGCGCCAGCAGCTACCGGGTCATCACAGATACGCAGTATTTT.